Presented here are 13 T cell receptor beta chains from one specimen sequenced in a study of shared clonotypes between healthy human individuals. Some clones are missing from TCRdb's copy, which holds only in-frame ones; the method was immunoSEQ multiplex PCR. Of 70,000 to 95,000 clones listed, about 61% are singletons. The sequenced material came from memory CD8+ T cells sorted from blood. Subset given: CD45RO+ cells pooled with CCR7-negative TemRA cells. The receptors shown here come from a man younger than 40 in good health.

This clone was seen once. V and J are TRBV7-6 and TRBJ1-1, with D hard to call. Trimming cost V 3 bases and J 1 base, with 6 bases left between them. The CDR3 is 13 residues long. The germline V gene has CDR1 SGHVS and CDR2 FNYEAQ. This CDR3 reads CASSFSSNTEAFF. The CDR3 region has the DNA TGTGCCAGCAGCTTCTCCTCGAACACTGAAGCTTTCTTT.

This clone was counted a few times. The chain links TRBV5-1 to TRBJ1-2; perhaps TRBD1 as D (5 bases). This CDR3 is built from 13 residues. The germline CDR1 and CDR2 sequences are SGHRS and YFSETQ. V gave up 0 bases and J gave up 8 bases, with 11 bases separating them. The CDR3 DNA follows: TGCGCCAGCAGCTTGGAAGACGGGGGAGGCTACACCTTC. Amino acid sequence: CASSLEDGGGYTF.

The chain uses TRBV2 and TRBJ2-7; 14 bases are a match to TRBD2. Germline V gene sequence: CDR1 SNHLY, CDR2 FYNNEI. The CDR3 has 18 amino acids. After removal of 8 bases from V and 4 bases from J, the junction contained 16 bases not matched to a gene. The CDR3 DNA reads TGTGCCAGCGCTATTACAGGGACTAGCGGGAGTAGGACTTACGAGCAGTACTTC. This codes for CASAITGTSGSRTYEQYF.

Note on this clone: Other DNA variants within this sample encode the same CDR3. This sequence joins TRBV15 and TRBJ2-1; unclear D gene. The ends were cut back, 0 bases at V and 4 bases at J, with 7 bases in the middle. Germline CDR1 is LNHNV and CDR2 is YYDKDF (reference sequence). The CDR3 runs 14 residues. The CDR3 protein is CATSRDLSYNEQFF. The CDR3 DNA is TGTGCCACCAGCAGAGATCTCTCATACAATGAGCAGTTCTTC.

The J gene is TRBJ2-7, the V gene TRBV6-6; possible D gene TRBD1, 6 bases. The germline CDR1 and CDR2 sequences are MNHNY and SVGAGI (reference sequence). V gave up 0 bases and J gave up 7 bases, with 13 bases separating them. CDR3 length: 14 residues. CDR3 region: CASSYSEQGQEQYF. The CDR3 bases are TGTGCCAGCAGTTACTCAGAACAGGGCCAGGAGCAGTACTTC.

This chain uses TRBV7-2 with TRBJ1-1; D gene ambiguous. This CDR3 spans 13 amino acids. Trimming stripped 7 bases from V and 4 bases from J, with 13 bases between. The germline V gene encodes CDR1 SGHTA and CDR2 FQGNSA. DNA of the CDR3: TGTGCCAGCAACAAACTCCATTTCACTGAAGCTTTCTTT. It yields the protein CASNKLHFTEAFF.

The genes are TRBV28 and TRBJ2-7; a weak D match, TRBD2 (6 bases). V was cut by 8 bases and J by 0 bases, with 20 bases left in between. The germline gives CDR1 MDHEN, CDR2 SYDVKM. This CDR3 is built from 16 residues. The CDR3 DNA reads as TGTGCCAGCGGGAGAAATAGCGGTATTGACTCCTACGAGCAGTACTTC. Translated, it gives CASGRNSGIDSYEQYF.

The V and J genes are TRBV6-5 and TRBJ2-7; 8 bases line up with TRBD2. J gave up 6 bases and V 8 bases, and 12 bases lay outside the gene matches. Germline loops: CDR1 MNHEY, CDR2 SVGAGI. This CDR3 region has 14 residues. The CDR3 DNA reads as TGTGCCAGCGGTCTCGCAAGCGGGAGATTCGAGCAGTACTTC. This codes for CASGLASGRFEQYF.

At least ten counts were recorded for this clone. The chain recombines TRBV10-2 with TRBJ2-1; D perhaps matches TRBD2 (6 bases). The ends were cut back, 6 bases at V and 4 bases at J, with 10 bases in the middle. CDR1 WSHSY and CDR2 SAAADI come from the germline V gene. This CDR3 comprises 13 residues. The CDR3 spells CASSLGRYNEQFF. DNA for the CDR3: TGCGCCAGCAGCCTAGGGAGGTACAATGAGCAGTTCTTC.

The J gene is TRBJ2-3, the V gene TRBV28; a weak D match, TRBD2 (5 bases). Between the trimmed V and J ends, which lost 5 bases and 4 bases, there was a span of 16 bases. The CDR3 runs to 15 residues. The germline gives CDR1 MDHEN, CDR2 SYDVKM. CDR3 region: CASSKDSSRADTQYF. The CDR3, as DNA: TGTGCCAGCAGTAAGGACTCCTCTCGAGCAGATACGCAGTATTTT.

This chain joins TRBV28 and TRBJ1-4; no reliable D call. The CDR3 totals 13 residues. The germline V gene has CDR1 MDHEN and CDR2 SYDVKM. V lost 2 bases and J lost 9, with 10 bases in between. For the CDR3, the DNA is TGTGCCAGCAGTTTACTACCCGGGCAAAAACTGTTTTTT. Its protein product is CASSLLPGQKLFF.

The rearrangement uses TRBV25-1 and TRBJ2-1, with a possible D match to TRBD2 (6 bases). The CDR3 is 16 amino acids. Between the trimmed V and J ends, which lost 1 base and 0 bases, there was a span of 10 bases. Germline assignment: CDR1 MGHDK and CDR2 SYGVNS. CDR3 in amino acids: CASSESGGDSYNEQFF. DNA for the CDR3: TGTGCCAGCAGTGAATCCGGCGGGGACTCCTACAATGAGCAGTTCTTC.

This clone was counted ten times or more. The sample has other DNA sequences that encode this CDR3 too. This chain joins TRBV10-3 and TRBJ2-7; D uncertain. CDR1 ENHRY and CDR2 SYGVKD come from the germline V gene. The V and J ends lost 8 bases and 0 bases respectively, with 8 bases between them. The CDR3 sequence is 12 residues long. The CDR3 region is CAISTDSYEQYF. DNA for the CDR3: TGTGCCATCTCAACAGACTCCTACGAGCAGTACTTC.